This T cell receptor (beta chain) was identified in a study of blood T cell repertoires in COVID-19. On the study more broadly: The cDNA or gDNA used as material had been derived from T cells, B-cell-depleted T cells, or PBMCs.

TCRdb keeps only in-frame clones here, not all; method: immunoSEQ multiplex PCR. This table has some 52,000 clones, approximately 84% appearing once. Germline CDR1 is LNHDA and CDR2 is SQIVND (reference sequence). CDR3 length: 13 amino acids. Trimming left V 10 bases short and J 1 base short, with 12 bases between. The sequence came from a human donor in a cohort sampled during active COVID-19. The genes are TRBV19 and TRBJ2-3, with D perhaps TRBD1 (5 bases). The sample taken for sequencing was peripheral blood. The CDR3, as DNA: TGTGCCATAGGGGAACGAGGCACAGATACGCAGTATTTT. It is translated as CAIGERGTDTQYF.